This is a list of T cell receptor beta chains from one sample in a study of regulatory dendritic cells for organ transplantation. Sequencing was performed with immunoSEQ multiplex PCR; in TCRdb, only in-frame clones are kept and a portion is missing. Of about 21,000 clones listed, 65% to 90% are singletons. Their specific antigens are unknown. The sample comprised naive CD4+ T cells from blood cultured with dendritic cells. All receptors derive from a human donor in good health. The CDR3 runs from the conserved cysteine through the conserved F or W. Each record gives: V gene, clone size, J gene, D gene, CDR3 protein, CDR3 DNA. A D gene is named only where the DNA matches it firmly. Size is omitted from some rows. Given values are once, few, many or a class for expanded clones.

V: TRBV7-3; size: -; J: TRBJ2-3; D: -; CDR3: CASSGTLSTDTQYF; DNA: TGTGCCAGCAGCGGCACCCTAAGCACAGATACGCAGTATTTT
V: TRBV6-5; size: -; J: TRBJ2-3; D: -; CDR3: CASSLLPSTDTQYF; DNA: TGTGCCAGCAGCCTCCTACCTTCCACAGATACGCAGTATTTT
V: TRBV15; size: -; J: TRBJ2-4; D: -; CDR3: CATSRENRLAKNIQYF; DNA: TGTGCCACCAGCAGAGAAAACAGGCTAGCCAAAAACATTCAGTACTTC
V: TRBV29-1; size: -; J: TRBJ1-1; D: -; CDR3: CSARRDLNTEAFF; DNA: TGCAGCGCCCGGCGGGATTTGAACACTGAAGCTTTCTTT
V: TRBV4-3; size: -; J: TRBJ2-1; D: TRBD2; CDR3: CASSQDPLAGVYNEQFF; DNA: TGCGCCAGCAGCCAAGATCCACTAGCGGGAGTTTACAATGAGCAGTTCTTC
V: TRBV10-3; size: -; J: TRBJ2-3; D: -; CDR3: CAIARAEDTQYF; DNA: TGTGCCATCGCTAGGGCGGAGGATACGCAGTATTTT
V: TRBV29-1; size: -; J: TRBJ2-5; D: TRBD2; CDR3: CSVETSGQETQYF; DNA: TGCAGCGTTGAGACTAGCGGGCAAGAGACCCAGTACTTC
V: TRBV10-3; size: -; J: TRBJ2-4; D: -; CDR3: CAISEAGANIQYF; DNA: TGTGCCATCAGTGAGGCAGGGGCGAACATTCAGTACTTC
V: TRBV7-2; size: -; J: TRBJ2-6; D: -; CDR3: CASSLVWGAGANVLTF; DNA: TGTGCCAGCAGCTTAGTTTGGGGTGCTGGGGCCAACGTCCTGACTTTC
V: TRBV28; size: -; J: TRBJ2-7; D: TRBD1; CDR3: CASSGDRGIQYEQYF; DNA: TGTGCCAGCAGTGGGGACAGGGGAATACAATACGAGCAGTACTTC
V: TRBV5-4; size: -; J: TRBJ1-2; D: TRBD1; CDR3: CASSPNQPGQSYGYTF; DNA: TGTGCCAGCAGCCCTAACCAACCGGGACAGAGCTATGGCTACACCTTC
V: TRBV28; size: -; J: TRBJ2-3; D: TRBD2; CDR3: CASTGAGTGTDTQYF; DNA: TGTGCCAGCACTGGAGCGGGGACGGGCACAGATACGCAGTATTTT
V: TRBV7-9; size: -; J: TRBJ2-7; D: -; CDR3: CASSLDRTDYEQYF; DNA: TGTGCCAGCAGCTTAGATCGGACAGACTACGAGCAGTACTTC
V: TRBV30; size: once; J: TRBJ1-3; D: -; CDR3: CAWSQEDPNTIYF; DNA: TGTGCCTGGAGTCAAGAGGACCCCAACACCATATATTTT
V: TRBV29-1; size: -; J: TRBJ1-1; D: -; CDR3: CSVLGGGNTEAFF; DNA: TGCAGCGTCCTGGGGGGGGGCAACACTGAAGCTTTCTTT
V: TRBV9; size: -; J: TRBJ1-2; D: -; CDR3: CASSVLDGNYGYTF; DNA: TGTGCCAGCAGCGTACTGGACGGGAACTATGGCTACACCTTC
V: TRBV6-6; size: -; J: TRBJ1-2; D: -; CDR3: CASRPPADPPNYGYTF; DNA: TGTGCCAGCAGACCGCCGGCAGATCCTCCTAACTATGGCTACACCTTC
V: TRBV5-4; size: -; J: TRBJ1-2; D: -; CDR3: CASRSWGYYGYTF; DNA: TGTGCCAGTCGAAGCTGGGGTTACTATGGCTACACCTTC
V: TRBV5-1; size: -; J: TRBJ1-2; D: -; CDR3: CASSGNNYGYTF; DNA: TGCGCCAGCAGCGGGAACAACTATGGCTACACCTTC
V: TRBV19; size: -; J: TRBJ1-6; D: -; CDR3: CASSITGGDTTPLHF; DNA: TGTGCCAGTAGTATAACCGGGGGGGACACGACACCCCTCCACTTT
V: TRBV13; size: -; J: TRBJ2-7; D: -; CDR3: CASSLRDYEQYF; DNA: TGTGCCAGCAGCTTAAGGGACTACGAGCAGTACTTC
V: TRBV5-4; size: -; J: TRBJ1-1; D: -; CDR3: CASSLATLTGEAFF; DNA: TGTGCCAGCAGCTTGGCGACCTTAACAGGTGAAGCTTTCTTT
V: TRBV5-1; size: -; J: TRBJ2-1; D: TRBD2; CDR3: CASSAGLAGTNNEQFF; DNA: TGCGCCAGCAGCGCGGGACTAGCGGGGACAAACAATGAGCAGTTCTTC
V: TRBV11-3; size: -; J: TRBJ2-5; D: -; CDR3: CASSLDRRETQYF; DNA: TGTGCCAGCAGCTTAGATCGCCGGGAGACCCAGTACTTC
V: TRBV19; size: -; J: TRBJ2-1; D: -; CDR3: CASSKRDFNNEQFF; DNA: TGTGCCAGTAGTAAAAGGGACTTTAACAATGAGCAGTTCTTC
V: TRBV9; size: -; J: TRBJ1-1; D: TRBD1; CDR3: CASSAQQGTGKYEAFF; DNA: TGTGCCAGCAGCGCGCAACAAGGGACAGGGAAATATGAAGCTTTCTTT
V: TRBV6-1; size: -; J: TRBJ1-1; D: -; CDR3: CASSEGTDVDTEAFF; DNA: TGTGCCAGCAGTGAAGGGACAGACGTAGACACTGAAGCTTTCTTT
V: TRBV5-5; size: -; J: TRBJ2-2; D: -; CDR3: CASSFAGDTGELFF; DNA: TGTGCCAGCAGCTTTGCAGGGGACACCGGGGAGCTGTTTTTT
V: TRBV29-1; size: -; J: TRBJ2-3; D: TRBD2; CDR3: CSVAGRLARDTQYF; DNA: TGCAGCGTTGCCGGAAGACTAGCCCGGGATACGCAGTATTTT
V: TRBV28; size: -; J: TRBJ1-6; D: TRBD1; CDR3: CASSQRQGRNSPLHF; DNA: TGTGCCAGCAGCCAGAGACAGGGAAGGAATTCACCCCTCCACTTT
V: TRBV10-3; size: once; J: TRBJ2-3; D: TRBD1; CDR3: CAISLAGTGGFGLFTDTQYF; DNA: TGTGCCATCAGTCTGGCCGGGACAGGGGGTTTCGGCCTTTTCACAGATACGCAGTATTTT
V: TRBV12-5; size: -; J: TRBJ1-1; D: -; CDR3: CASGFHFLLYDGHKNTEAFF; DNA: TGTGCTAGTGGTTTCCATTTTCTTCTATACGACGGACACAAGAACACTGAAGCTTTCTTT
V: TRBV11-2; size: -; J: TRBJ2-3; D: TRBD2; CDR3: CASSLEGSGVTDTQYF; DNA: TGTGCCAGCAGCCTCGAAGGTAGCGGGGTCACAGATACGCAGTATTTT
V: TRBV5-1; size: once; J: TRBJ2-2; D: TRBD2; CDR3: CASSLDGRTGGELFF; DNA: TGCGCCAGCAGCTTGGACGGGAGGACGGGCGGGGAGCTGTTTTTT
V: TRBV7-9; size: -; J: TRBJ2-2; D: TRBD2; CDR3: CASSQGLAGRVTGELFF; DNA: TGTGCCAGCAGCCAGGGACTAGCGGGAAGGGTAACCGGGGAGCTGTTTTTT